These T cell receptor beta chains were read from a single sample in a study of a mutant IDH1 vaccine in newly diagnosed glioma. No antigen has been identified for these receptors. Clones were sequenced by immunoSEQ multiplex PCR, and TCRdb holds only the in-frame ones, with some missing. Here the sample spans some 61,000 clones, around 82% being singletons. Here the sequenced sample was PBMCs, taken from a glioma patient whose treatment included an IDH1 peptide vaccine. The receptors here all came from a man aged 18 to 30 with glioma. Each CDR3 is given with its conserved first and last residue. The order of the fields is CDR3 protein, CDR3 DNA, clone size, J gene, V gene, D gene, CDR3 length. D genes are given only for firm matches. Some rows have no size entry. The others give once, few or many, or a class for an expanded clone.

CDR3 protein: CASSLDWGGRDQETQYF; CDR3 DNA: TGTGCCAGCAGCTTGGATTGGGGCGGGAGGGATCAAGAGACCCAGTACTTC; clone size: .; J gene: TRBJ2-5; V gene: TRBV5-4; D gene: TRBD2; CDR3 length: 17
CDR3 protein: CASSLAGYHGYTF; CDR3 DNA: TGTGCCAGCAGCTTAGCTGGGTATCATGGCTACACCTTC; clone size: .; J gene: TRBJ1-2; V gene: TRBV7-9; D gene: .; CDR3 length: 13
CDR3 protein: CASSPPGTSVYEQYF; CDR3 DNA: TGTGCCAGCTCACCACCGGGGACTAGCGTCTACGAGCAGTACTTC; clone size: .; J gene: TRBJ2-7; V gene: TRBV18; D gene: TRBD2; CDR3 length: 15
CDR3 protein: CASSDGSIRDYTF; CDR3 DNA: TGTGCCAGCAGTGACGGGTCCATTCGGGACTACACCTTC; clone size: .; J gene: TRBJ1-2; V gene: TRBV2; D gene: .; CDR3 length: 13
CDR3 protein: CASSLAVGGGTEAFF; CDR3 DNA: TGCGCCAGCAGCTTGGCGGTGGGCGGGGGGACTGAAGCTTTCTTT; clone size: .; J gene: TRBJ1-1; V gene: TRBV5-1; D gene: .; CDR3 length: 15
CDR3 protein: CASSQPGQTKTNYGYTF; CDR3 DNA: TGCGCCAGCAGCCAGCCGGGACAGACCAAAACTAACTATGGCTACACCTTC; clone size: .; J gene: TRBJ1-2; V gene: TRBV4-1; D gene: TRBD1; CDR3 length: 17
CDR3 protein: CASSSQGFGYGYTF; CDR3 DNA: TGCGCCAGCAGTTCCCAGGGGTTCGGCTATGGCTACACCTTC; clone size: .; J gene: TRBJ1-2; V gene: TRBV10-2; D gene: .; CDR3 length: 14
CDR3 protein: CASSPVSIQNAGELFF; CDR3 DNA: TGTGCCAGCTCACCAGTCTCAATACAAAACGCCGGGGAGCTGTTTTTT; clone size: .; J gene: TRBJ2-2; V gene: TRBV18; D gene: .; CDR3 length: 16
CDR3 protein: CASSLKSFSDTQYF; CDR3 DNA: TGCGCCAGCAGCCTGAAGTCCTTCTCGGATACGCAGTATTTT; clone size: .; J gene: TRBJ2-3; V gene: TRBV4-1; D gene: .; CDR3 length: 14
CDR3 protein: CASSYRDREGNSPLHF; CDR3 DNA: TGTGCCAGCAGTTACAGGGACAGGGAAGGGAATTCACCCCTCCACTTT; clone size: .; J gene: TRBJ1-6; V gene: TRBV6-6; D gene: TRBD1; CDR3 length: 16
CDR3 protein: CASSSLTEAFF; CDR3 DNA: TGTGCCAGCAGCTCTCTCACTGAAGCTTTCTTT; clone size: .; J gene: TRBJ1-1; V gene: TRBV7-9; D gene: .; CDR3 length: 11
CDR3 protein: CASSLGMGQAYEQYF; CDR3 DNA: TGTGCCAGCAGCTTAGGAATGGGACAGGCCTACGAGCAGTACTTC; clone size: .; J gene: TRBJ2-7; V gene: TRBV5-8; D gene: TRBD1; CDR3 length: 15
CDR3 protein: CASSSPTWGEKLFF; CDR3 DNA: TGTGCCAGTAGTAGCCCTACCTGGGGTGAAAAACTGTTTTTT; clone size: .; J gene: TRBJ1-4; V gene: TRBV19; D gene: .; CDR3 length: 14
CDR3 protein: CASSEDPGTAAYEQYF; CDR3 DNA: TGTGCCAGCAGTGAAGACCCCGGGACAGCCGCCTACGAGCAGTACTTC; clone size: .; J gene: TRBJ2-7; V gene: TRBV6-1; D gene: TRBD1; CDR3 length: 16
CDR3 protein: CASNQRGGRAWGEAFF; CDR3 DNA: TGTGCCAGCAACCAGAGAGGGGGCCGGGCCTGGGGTGAAGCTTTCTTT; clone size: few; J gene: TRBJ1-1; V gene: TRBV28; D gene: TRBD1; CDR3 length: 16
CDR3 protein: CASTPSYNRTVGNTIYF; CDR3 DNA: TGTGCCAGCACCCCTTCTTATAACCGGACAGTCGGAAACACCATATATTTT; clone size: .; J gene: TRBJ1-3; V gene: TRBV7-9; D gene: .; CDR3 length: 17
CDR3 protein: CASSYEWDSGANVLTF; CDR3 DNA: TGTGCCAGCAGTTACGAATGGGACTCTGGGGCCAACGTCCTGACTTTC; clone size: .; J gene: TRBJ2-6; V gene: TRBV6-5; D gene: .; CDR3 length: 16
CDR3 protein: CASSPNSGGAPYQETQYF; CDR3 DNA: TGTGCCAGCAGCCCAAATAGCGGGGGGGCCCCGTACCAAGAGACCCAGTACTTC; clone size: once; J gene: TRBJ2-5; V gene: TRBV7-8; D gene: TRBD2; CDR3 length: 18